Below, 5 T cell receptor beta chains from the same sample are listed, as sequenced in a study of STAT5B mutations in CD4+ large granular lymphocyte leukemia. Clones were read by immunoSEQ multiplex PCR, and TCRdb kept only the in-frame ones, dropping some. Of fewer than 40,000 clones listed, nearly 80% were seen once; the top ten hold approximately 2.5%. The sample comprised CD4+ T cells from blood buffy coats. All receptors come from a human donor in good health.

The chain has TRBV6-6 and TRBJ2-1, with TRBD2 identical over 7 bases. Germline trimming cut 7 bases from V and 5 bases from J; bases unmatched to any gene: 11. Germline CDR1 reads MNHNY; CDR2 reads SVGAGI (reference sequence). The CDR3 covers 15 residues. The CDR3 nucleotides read TGTGCCAGCAACCCGGGGGACGCGGGGGACAATGAGCAGTTCTTC. As protein: CASNPGDAGDNEQFF.

This chain connects TRBV7-9 to TRBJ2-3; TRBD2 aligns across 8 bases. The V and J ends lost 3 bases and 3 bases, in that order; junction bases with no gene match: 17. Germline assignment: CDR1 SEHNR and CDR2 FQNEAQ (reference sequence). CDR3 length: 19 residues. CDR3 residues: CASSFFPPGAGEGTDTQYF. The DNA of the CDR3 is TGTGCCAGCAGCTTTTTTCCCCCTGGAGCGGGAGAAGGTACAGATACGCAGTATTTT.

V and J are TRBV28 and TRBJ2-7; D might be TRBD2 (6 bases). The length of the CDR3 is 14 residues. V shed 7 bases and J shed 7 bases, with 20 bases lying between them. In germline, CDR1 is MDHEN, CDR2 SYDVKM. CDR3 sequence (DNA): TGTGCCAGCAAGTCAATGTGGGGGGTGGGGGAGCAGTACTTC. This codes for CASKSMWGVGEQYF.

This clone has just one count. The rearrangement uses TRBV6-6 and TRBJ2-1; the D gene is possibly TRBD2 (6 bases). Germline V gene data show CDR1 as MNHNY and CDR2 as SVGAGI (reference sequence). The CDR3 spans 15 residues. V lost 6 bases to trimming and J lost 2 bases, with 14 bases between them. Here the CDR3 reads CASSGGNRAYNEQFF. CDR3 nucleotides: TGTGCCAGCAGCGGCGGGAACCGAGCCTACAATGAGCAGTTCTTC.

The rearrangement joins TRBV2 to TRBJ2-6; 12 bases match TRBD1. CDR3 length equals 21 residues. Germline CDR1 is SNHLY and CDR2 is FYNNEI. Trimming cost V 6 bases and J 4 bases; bases outside gene matches: 19. The CDR3 region is CASRAGTGGQITISGANVLTF. CDR3 coding DNA: TGTGCCAGCAGAGCCGGGACAGGGGGCCAAATCACCATTTCCGGGGCCAACGTCCTGACTTTC.